These 9 T cell receptor beta chains were all obtained from the same sample, sequenced in a study of siplizumab effects on memory and regulatory T cells (dated by TCRdb to between 2018 and 2020). The library was produced with the immunoSEQ multiplex PCR assay. TCRdb's version of the immuneACCESS table is confined to in-frame rearrangements and falls short of the full clone set. An unresolved V gene accounts for under half of the shortfall where checked; the remainder is of unknown origin. This sample is represented by tens of thousands of clones; 80% to 90% of them were singletons. Approximately 0.25% of the sample is in the top ten clones. Sequenced: naive CD4+ T cells sorted from blood. This specimen's cell subset or site label, per the study, means: unstimulated naive T cells. These receptor sequences come from a human donor in good health.

The chain links TRBV5-1 to TRBJ1-1; D is ambiguous. The ends were cut back, 0 bases at V and 4 bases at J, with 13 bases in the middle. The CDR3 is 15 residues long. Germline assignment: CDR1 SGHRS and CDR2 YFSETQ. CDR3 protein: CASSLGPPKGTEAFF. CDR3 DNA sequence: TGCGCCAGCAGCTTGGGGCCCCCTAAGGGCACTGAAGCTTTCTTT.

The chain carries TRBV4-1 and TRBJ2-7; weak D call: TRBD1 (6 bases). CDR1 is MGHRA and CDR2 is YSYEKL in the germline V gene. Trimming stripped 4 bases from V and 0 bases from J, with 16 bases between. The CDR3 covers 16 residues. CDR3 sequence (DNA): TGCGCCAGCAGCCCTTACCGGGACACTGACTCCTACGAGCAGTACTTC. Amino acids: CASSPYRDTDSYEQYF.

The chain combines TRBV6-4 with TRBJ2-2, with TRBD1 identical over 8 bases. The CDR3 length is 14 residues. In germline, CDR1 is MRHNA, CDR2 SNTAGT. Unmatched junction bases numbered 7, after V lost 6 bases and J lost 7 bases. The CDR3 sequence: CASSLDRGNGELFF. As DNA, the CDR3 is TGTGCCAGCAGCCTAGACAGGGGCAACGGGGAGCTGTTTTTT.

This chain connects TRBV5-1 to TRBJ1-4; 7 nucleotides align to TRBD1. V lost 2 bases to trimming and J lost 5 bases; unmatched junction nucleotides: 3. The CDR3 is 14 amino acids. CDR1 is SGHRS, CDR2 YFSETQ, per germline. The CDR3 region is CASSFGTENEKLFF. The CDR3 DNA reads TGCGCCAGCAGCTTCGGGACAGAGAATGAAAAACTGTTTTTT.

The V and J genes are TRBV5-4 and TRBJ2-5; 11 bases line up with TRBD2. Per germline, CDR1 SGHNT and CDR2 YYREEE (reference sequence). The CDR3 is 15 residues long. V lost 3 bases, J lost 5 bases, and 6 bases stayed unmatched. CDR3 DNA: TGTGCCAGCAGCTCCTTAGCGGGGGGGCCGGAGACCCAGTACTTC. Translation gives CASSSLAGGPETQYF.

The chain has TRBV5-1 and TRBJ2-5; D is undetermined. The V gene's germline CDR1 is SGHRS and CDR2 YFSETQ. The V end lost 4 bases, the J end lost 5 bases, and 18 bases lay between the germline ends. The CDR3 totals 15 residues. The CDR3 region is CASSPTRVSGETQYF. CDR3 DNA: TGCGCCAGCAGCCCGACCCGGGTCAGTGGGGAGACCCAGTACTTC.

The chain combines TRBV5-1 with TRBJ2-2; 7 bases fit TRBD1. V lost 5 bases, J lost 3 bases, and 7 bases stayed unmatched. Germline CDR1 is SGHRS and CDR2 is YFSETQ. CDR3 length equals 15 residues. The CDR3 region is CASRTGQLYTGELFF. The CDR3 DNA sequence: TGCGCCAGCAGAACGGGACAGCTTTACACCGGGGAGCTGTTTTTT.

V gene TRBV4-2 combines with J gene TRBJ2-3; a weak D match, TRBD2 (6 bases). V shed 5 bases and J shed 6 bases, with 12 bases lying between them. This CDR3 contains 13 residues. CDR1 is LGHNA and CDR2 is YNFKEQ in the germline V gene. The DNA of the CDR3 is TGTGCCAGCAGCGGGGACTTAGCGGATACGCAGTATTTT. Residues: CASSGDLADTQYF.

V gene TRBV27 combines with J gene TRBJ2-3, with D perhaps matching TRBD2 (5 bases). CDR3 length: 16 residues. With 6 bases removed from V and 1 base from J, the gap between germline ends came to 17 bases. Germline assignment: CDR1 MNHEY and CDR2 SMNVEV (reference sequence). In nucleotides, the CDR3 is TGTGCCAGCAGCGCCAGCAGTGGGCGGGGCACAGATACGCAGTATTTT. Its protein is CASSASSGRGTDTQYF.